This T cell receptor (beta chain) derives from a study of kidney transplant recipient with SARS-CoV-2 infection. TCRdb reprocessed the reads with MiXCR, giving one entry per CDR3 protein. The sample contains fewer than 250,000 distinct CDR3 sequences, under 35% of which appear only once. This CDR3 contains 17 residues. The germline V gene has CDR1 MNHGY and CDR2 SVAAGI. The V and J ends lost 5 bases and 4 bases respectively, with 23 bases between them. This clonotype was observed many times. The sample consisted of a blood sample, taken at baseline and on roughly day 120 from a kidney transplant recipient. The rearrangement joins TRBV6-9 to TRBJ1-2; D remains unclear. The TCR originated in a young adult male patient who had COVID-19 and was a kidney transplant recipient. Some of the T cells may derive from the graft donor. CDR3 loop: CASSQSLPYGKTYGYTF. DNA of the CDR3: TGTGCCAGCAGTCAAAGTTTGCCTTACGGAAAGACCTATGGCTACACCTTC.